This TCR beta chain originates from a study of low-dose radiotherapy and immunotherapy resistance in tumors. Study summary: Every two weeks, one day ahead of radiation and immunotherapy, cyclophosphamide 200 mg/m2 was given (intravenously).

Primers targeting TRAV and TRBV primed first-strand cDNA, covering alpha and beta chains. The authors ran around 19 PCR cycles to amplify TCRs with a constant-region primer and V-primer adapter. In vitro transcription was used to amplify the isolated mRNA. A single record per CDR3 protein comes from TCRdb applying MiXCR to the reads. The sample contains about 64,000 distinct CDR3 sequences, approximately 26% of which appear only once. This clonotype has a count of ten or more. Specified time point: before trial treatment. V lost 6 bases and J lost 4; bases outside the gene matches: 10. The CDR3 totals 14 residues. Germline CDR1 and CDR2: SQVTM and ANQGSEA.

The chain links TRBV29-1 to TRBJ2-3, with 7 positions matching TRBD2. Sequences were derived from PBMCs, sampled before treatment. This receptor was obtained from a male donor with rectosigmoid adenocarcinoma. CDR3 sequence: CSVAPSGGSDTQYF. Written as DNA, the CDR3 is TGCAGCGTAGCCCCTAGCGGTGGTTCAGATACGCAGTATTTT.